The clone carrying this T cell receptor (beta chain) is termed medium-sized (0.01 to 0.1%). Its antigen is currently unknown. These data are taken from a study of metastatic and nonmetastatic thyroid tumors. As for the study in general: It was across blood and tumor or nodule tissue from malignant and benign thyroid patients that repertoires were compared. General observations from the study: Benign nodules were reported to have significantly lower TCR beta diversity than malignant thyroid tumors, in blood and tumor.

Germline CDR1 is MNHEY and CDR2 is SVGEGT. The CDR3 has 14 residues. V lost 6 bases, J lost 0 bases, and 4 bases stayed unmatched. Thyroid surgery had not been preceded by any treatment in any patient. TCRdb re-processed the PCR reads through MiXCR. The data show around 31,000 clones, 25% to 35% seen once. This chain joins TRBV6-2 or TRBV6-3 and TRBJ2-7; 8 bases align to TRBD2. The TCR was taken from a female donor with papillary thyroid cancer or a benign thyroid nodule (not recorded which). Some clones in this sample may be carry-over from other donors' samples. Sequenced material: blood. The CDR3 region is CASSYREGSYEQYF. CDR3 sequence (DNA): TGTGCCAGCAGCTATCGGGAGGGCTCCTACGAGCAGTACTTC.